Below, one T cell receptor beta chain is given with its context. Its antigen is not known. This entry comes from a study of T cell responses to AZD1222 COVID-19 vaccine. Assay: immunoSEQ multiplex PCR; the TCRdb copy retains only in-frame clones and omits some. Of some 83,000 clones listed, 89% are singletons. Study-level findings and limits: Spike-specific TCR breadth and depth were elevated following two AZD1222 doses.

Per the germline V gene, CDR1 is LNHDA and CDR2 is SQIVND (reference sequence). This CDR3 is built from 15 residues. The ends lost 5 bases at V and 1 base at J; junction bases unmatched: 7. The input for sequencing was peripheral blood, taken 28 days after the second AZD1222 dose. The sequence was collected from an adult who received the AZD1222 COVID-19 vaccine. V usage is TRBV19 and J usage is TRBJ1-1, with 7 bases identical to TRBD1. CDR3 sequence: CASSQIRQGNTEAFF. The CDR3 DNA is TGTGCCAGTAGTCAGATTCGACAGGGGAACACTGAAGCTTTCTTT. Drawing the rest from reference TRBV19 and TRBJ1-1, the complete variable domain is DGGITQSPKYLFRKEGQNVTLSCEQNLNHDAMYWYRQDPGQGLRLIYYSQIVNDFQKGDIAEGYSVSREKKESFPLTVTSAQKNPTAFYLCASSQIRQGNTEAFFGQGTRLTVV.